A selection of T cell receptor beta chains follows, all from one sample in a study of post-analysis software for immune sequencing data. TCRdb called the PCR reads again in MiXCR, with one record for every CDR3 protein. Among about 400,000 distinct CDR3 sequences listed, about a third were seen once. The sample comprised blood. These receptors were obtained from a girl aged 5 to 17 with multiple sclerosis. Each CDR3 is given with its conserved first and last residue. The order of the fields is J gene, clone size, V gene, D gene, CDR3 protein, CDR3 DNA. The D gene is left open where the match is weak. A clone size is listed for some rows: how often the clone was seen (once, few, many), or a class if it is expanded.

j_gene: TRBJ2-3
abundance: .
v_gene: TRBV11-1
d_gene: .
CDR3aa: CASTSRGRTDTQYF
CDR3nt: TGTGCCAGCACATCGCGGGGGCGCACAGATACGCAGTATTTT

j_gene: TRBJ2-1
abundance: .
v_gene: TRBV6-5
d_gene: TRBD1
CDR3aa: CASKTGGLLYNEQFF
CDR3nt: TGTGCCAGCAAGACAGGGGGTCTCCTTTACAATGAGCAGTTCTTC

j_gene: TRBJ2-3
abundance: once
v_gene: TRBV5-1
d_gene: TRBD1
CDR3aa: CASRRGQARTDTQYF
CDR3nt: TGCGCCAGCAGACGGGGACAGGCGCGCACAGATACGCAGTATTTT

j_gene: TRBJ1-2
abundance: .
v_gene: TRBV7-9
d_gene: .
CDR3aa: CASSFDVNYGYTF
CDR3nt: TGTGCCAGCAGCTTCGATGTTAACTATGGCTACACCTTC

j_gene: TRBJ1-5
abundance: many
v_gene: TRBV4-3
d_gene: .
CDR3aa: CASSQVLGGWGSHQPQHF
CDR3nt: TGCGCCAGCAGCCAAGTCCTGGGGGGTTGGGGTTCGCATCAGCCCCAGCATTTT

j_gene: TRBJ1-1
abundance: .
v_gene: TRBV5-8
d_gene: .
CDR3aa: CASSTRATEAFF
CDR3nt: TGTGCCAGCAGCACGAGGGCCACTGAAGCTTTCTTT

j_gene: TRBJ2-3
abundance: few
v_gene: TRBV4-1
d_gene: TRBD2
CDR3aa: CASSQLGLASGGTDTQYF
CDR3nt: TGCGCCAGCAGCCAACTTGGACTAGCGAGTGGGGGTACAGATACGCAGTATTTT

j_gene: TRBJ1-2
abundance: few
v_gene: TRBV6-2/TRBV6-3
d_gene: .
CDR3aa: CASSSARAERYTF
CDR3nt: TGTGCCAGCAGTTCCGCCCGGGCCGAGCGCTACACCTTC

j_gene: TRBJ2-3
abundance: .
v_gene: TRBV4-1
d_gene: TRBD2
CDR3aa: CASSPTSGWDTQYF
CDR3nt: TGCGCCAGCAGCCCTACTAGCGGGTGGGATACGCAGTATTTT

j_gene: TRBJ1-2
abundance: .
v_gene: TRBV27
d_gene: .
CDR3aa: CASSPSTGRGGYTF
CDR3nt: TGTGCCAGCAGTCCATCGACCGGGAGAGGGGGCTACACCTTC

j_gene: TRBJ2-7
abundance: .
v_gene: TRBV11-2
d_gene: .
CDR3aa: CASSFMRAYEQYF
CDR3nt: TGTGCCAGCAGCTTCATGAGGGCCTACGAGCAGTACTTC

j_gene: TRBJ1-2
abundance: .
v_gene: TRBV7-2
d_gene: .
CDR3aa: CASSLAINYGYTF
CDR3nt: TGTGCCAGCAGCCTGGCCATTAACTATGGCTACACCTTC

j_gene: TRBJ1-2
abundance: few
v_gene: TRBV5-1
d_gene: .
CDR3aa: CASSLGGAVYGYTF
CDR3nt: TGCGCCAGCAGCCTCGGCGGGGCAGTCTATGGCTACACCTTC

j_gene: TRBJ1-1
abundance: few
v_gene: TRBV6-1
d_gene: TRBD1
CDR3aa: CASSKTGLGTEAFF
CDR3nt: TGTGCCAGCAGTAAGACAGGGTTAGGAACTGAAGCTTTCTTT

j_gene: TRBJ1-4
abundance: few
v_gene: TRBV29-1
d_gene: .
CDR3aa: CSVAGRLNEKLFF
CDR3nt: TGCAGCGTTGCGGGACGGTTAAATGAAAAACTGTTTTTT

j_gene: TRBJ2-1
abundance: many
v_gene: TRBV4-3
d_gene: .
CDR3aa: CASSQGLGYEQFF
CDR3nt: TGCGCCAGCAGCCAAGGACTGGGTTATGAGCAGTTCTTC

j_gene: TRBJ1-5
abundance: .
v_gene: TRBV6-5
d_gene: .
CDR3aa: CAGSREFSNQPQHF
CDR3nt: TGTGCCGGCAGCCGGGAGTTCAGCAATCAGCCCCAGCATTTT

j_gene: TRBJ2-7
abundance: once
v_gene: TRBV20-1
d_gene: TRBD1
CDR3aa: CSAADRASSYEQYF
CDR3nt: TGCAGTGCTGCGGACAGGGCGAGCTCCTACGAGCAGTACTTC

j_gene: TRBJ2-5
abundance: few
v_gene: TRBV10-3
d_gene: .
CDR3aa: CAIGDREETQYF
CDR3nt: TGTGCCATTGGGGATCGGGAAGAGACCCAGTACTTC

j_gene: TRBJ1-4
abundance: .
v_gene: TRBV20-1
d_gene: .
CDR3aa: CSARDAGGANEKLFF
CDR3nt: TGCAGTGCTAGAGACGCCGGAGGGGCCAATGAAAAACTGTTTTTT

j_gene: TRBJ2-7
abundance: once
v_gene: TRBV28
d_gene: TRBD1
CDR3aa: CASTAGQVYEQYF
CDR3nt: TGTGCCAGCACCGCGGGACAGGTCTACGAGCAGTACTTC

j_gene: TRBJ2-3
abundance: .
v_gene: TRBV4-3
d_gene: TRBD1
CDR3aa: CASSQDMTGDATDTQYF
CDR3nt: TGCGCCAGCAGCCAAGATATGACAGGGGATGCGACAGATACGCAGTATTTT

j_gene: TRBJ2-3
abundance: few
v_gene: TRBV4-1
d_gene: .
CDR3aa: CASSPEMYYTPDTQYF
CDR3nt: TGCGCCAGCAGCCCAGAGATGTACTACACCCCAGATACGCAGTATTTT

j_gene: TRBJ1-2
abundance: .
v_gene: TRBV28
d_gene: TRBD1
CDR3aa: CASRVDRGDGYTF
CDR3nt: TGTGCCAGCAGAGTGGACAGGGGAGATGGCTACACCTTC

j_gene: TRBJ2-5
abundance: .
v_gene: TRBV7-2
d_gene: .
CDR3aa: CASSSGRVGTQYF
CDR3nt: TGTGCCAGCAGCTCCGGCAGGGTAGGGACCCAGTACTTC

j_gene: TRBJ1-4
abundance: .
v_gene: TRBV11-2
d_gene: .
CDR3aa: CASKRVGRNEVLFF
CDR3nt: TGTGCCAGCAAGAGAGTGGGTAGGAATGAAGTACTGTTTTTT

j_gene: TRBJ2-5
abundance: few
v_gene: TRBV7-9
d_gene: TRBD2
CDR3aa: CASSLFTTSPETQYF
CDR3nt: TGTGCCAGCAGCTTATTTACGACTAGCCCAGAGACCCAGTACTTC

j_gene: TRBJ1-6
abundance: few
v_gene: TRBV20-1
d_gene: .
CDR3aa: CSARTEPYNSPLHF
CDR3nt: TGCAGTGCTAGGACAGAACCCTATAATTCACCCCTCCACTTT

j_gene: TRBJ1-2
abundance: .
v_gene: TRBV9
d_gene: .
CDR3aa: CASSPAQFTNYGYTF
CDR3nt: TGTGCCAGCAGCCCCGCGCAGTTTACTAACTATGGCTACACCTTC

j_gene: TRBJ1-1
abundance: once
v_gene: TRBV12-3/TRBV12-4
d_gene: TRBD1
CDR3aa: CASSPDRGANTEAFF
CDR3nt: TGTGCTAGCAGTCCAGACAGGGGGGCGAACACTGAAGCTTTCTTT

j_gene: TRBJ2-7
abundance: few
v_gene: TRBV28
d_gene: TRBD1
CDR3aa: CASSPYGQGRQYF
CDR3nt: TGTGCCAGCAGTCCCTACGGACAGGGAAGGCAGTACTTC

j_gene: TRBJ1-6
abundance: .
v_gene: TRBV2
d_gene: .
CDR3aa: CASSEAPGYNSPLHF
CDR3nt: TGTGCCAGCAGTGAAGCCCCGGGATATAATTCACCCCTCCACTTT

j_gene: TRBJ2-1
abundance: .
v_gene: TRBV7-7
d_gene: TRBD1
CDR3aa: CASSPGQGASGEQFF
CDR3nt: TGTGCTAGCAGCCCCGGACAGGGGGCTAGTGGTGAGCAGTTCTTC

j_gene: TRBJ1-1
abundance: .
v_gene: TRBV28
d_gene: .
CDR3aa: CASSWPFGVNTEAFF
CDR3nt: TGTGCCAGCAGTTGGCCGTTCGGGGTTAACACTGAAGCTTTCTTT

j_gene: TRBJ2-3
abundance: .
v_gene: TRBV21-1
d_gene: .
CDR3aa: CASSETGTDTQYF
CDR3nt: TGTGCCAGCAGCGAGACAGGCACAGATACGCAGTATTTT

j_gene: TRBJ2-5
abundance: few
v_gene: TRBV24-1
d_gene: TRBD2
CDR3aa: CATSDLGLAGSRGQETQYF
CDR3nt: TGTGCCACCAGTGATTTGGGACTAGCGGGGTCCCGGGGGCAAGAGACCCAGTACTTC

j_gene: TRBJ2-4
abundance: .
v_gene: TRBV5-1
d_gene: .
CDR3aa: CASSLFRGEAKNIQYF
CDR3nt: TGCGCCAGCAGCTTGTTTAGGGGGGAAGCCAAAAACATTCAGTACTTC

j_gene: TRBJ1-2
abundance: few
v_gene: TRBV12-3/TRBV12-4
d_gene: .
CDR3aa: CASSLSVGYGYTF
CDR3nt: TGTGCCAGCAGTTTATCGGTCGGCTATGGCTACACCTTC

j_gene: TRBJ1-6
abundance: .
v_gene: TRBV27
d_gene: .
CDR3aa: CASGTRPGSNNSPLHF
CDR3nt: TGTGCCAGCGGAACCCGACCGGGATCCAATAATTCACCCCTCCACTTT

j_gene: TRBJ2-2
abundance: few
v_gene: TRBV4-2
d_gene: .
CDR3aa: CASSQPLELAEGELFF
CDR3nt: TGTGCCAGCAGCCAACCCCTGGAACTAGCTGAGGGGGAGCTGTTTTTT

j_gene: TRBJ2-5
abundance: .
v_gene: TRBV3-1
d_gene: .
CDR3aa: CASSRTKDETQYF
CDR3nt: TGTGCCAGCAGCCGAACTAAGGACGAGACCCAGTACTTC

j_gene: TRBJ2-1
abundance: few
v_gene: TRBV3-1
d_gene: .
CDR3aa: CASSRAGTYNEQFF
CDR3nt: TGTGCCAGCAGCCGGGCGGGCACCTACAATGAGCAGTTCTTC

j_gene: TRBJ2-1
abundance: few
v_gene: TRBV20-1
d_gene: .
CDR3aa: CSAISTGTSINEQFF
CDR3nt: TGCAGTGCTATATCGACCGGGACCTCCATAAATGAGCAGTTCTTC

j_gene: TRBJ2-1
abundance: .
v_gene: TRBV20-1
d_gene: TRBD1
CDR3aa: CSATRQGEEQFF
CDR3nt: TGCAGTGCAACCCGACAGGGTGAGGAACAGTTCTTC

j_gene: TRBJ1-5
abundance: .
v_gene: TRBV27
d_gene: .
CDR3aa: CASSPGSYNQPQHF
CDR3nt: TGTGCCAGCAGTCCCGGGTCCTACAATCAGCCCCAGCATTTT

j_gene: TRBJ2-3
abundance: .
v_gene: TRBV4-2
d_gene: TRBD2
CDR3aa: CASSQFAGGPTDTQYF
CDR3nt: TGTGCCAGCAGCCAGTTCGCGGGGGGCCCTACAGATACGCAGTATTTT

j_gene: TRBJ1-6
abundance: few
v_gene: TRBV7-9
d_gene: .
CDR3aa: CASSLTSGTQSPLHF
CDR3nt: TGTGCCAGCAGCTTAACCTCAGGGACACAATCACCCCTCCACTTT

j_gene: TRBJ2-7
abundance: .
v_gene: TRBV6-5
d_gene: .
CDR3aa: CASSSAWNEQYF
CDR3nt: TGTGCCAGCAGTTCCGCATGGAACGAGCAGTACTTC

j_gene: TRBJ1-2
abundance: .
v_gene: TRBV6-5
d_gene: TRBD1
CDR3aa: CASSSTGVGYTF
CDR3nt: TGTGCCAGCAGTTCGACAGGGGTTGGCTACACCTTC

j_gene: TRBJ2-5
abundance: .
v_gene: TRBV12-3/TRBV12-4
d_gene: .
CDR3aa: CASSEGPETQYF
CDR3nt: TGTGCCAGCAGTGAGGGCCCAGAGACCCAGTACTTC

j_gene: TRBJ1-4
abundance: .
v_gene: TRBV20-1
d_gene: .
CDR3aa: CSARRQGEKLFF
CDR3nt: TGCAGTGCTAGGAGGCAGGGGGAAAAACTGTTTTTT

j_gene: TRBJ2-5
abundance: few
v_gene: TRBV7-2
d_gene: .
CDR3aa: CASGRGPLGETQYF
CDR3nt: TGTGCCAGCGGCCGGGGGCCCCTTGGGGAGACCCAGTACTTC

j_gene: TRBJ2-1
abundance: .
v_gene: TRBV5-6
d_gene: .
CDR3aa: CASSLLEGIRNEQFF
CDR3nt: TGTGCCAGCAGCTTGTTAGAGGGGATAAGGAATGAGCAGTTCTTC

j_gene: TRBJ2-1
abundance: few
v_gene: TRBV15
d_gene: .
CDR3aa: CATSPRGSSAYNEQFF
CDR3nt: TGTGCCACCAGCCCTCGGGGTTCTAGCGCCTACAATGAGCAGTTCTTC

j_gene: TRBJ2-1
abundance: .
v_gene: TRBV12-3/TRBV12-4
d_gene: TRBD2
CDR3aa: CASSLGSSGLSYNEQFF
CDR3nt: TGTGCCAGCAGTTTAGGATCTAGCGGGCTCTCCTACAATGAGCAGTTCTTC